Each of the 5 T cell receptor beta chains below was sequenced from the same sample in a study of blood T cell repertoires in COVID-19. The protocol was immunoSEQ multiplex PCR, while the TCRdb copy is restricted to in-frame clones and leaves out a portion. The sample shows roughly 200,000 clones, around 85% of them seen only once. The sequencing input was peripheral blood. The receptors here all came from a man over 45 who had recovered from COVID-19.

The chain uses TRBV30 and TRBJ2-7; TRBD2 might be the D (6 bases). Per the germline V gene, CDR1 is GTSNPN and CDR2 is SVGIG (reference sequence). V lost 4 bases and J lost 4, with 20 bases in between. The CDR3 consists of 15 residues. Here the CDR3 DNA reads TGTGCCTGGACCGATCGCGGGAAGGTGGGGTACGAGCAGTACTTC. This translates into CAWTDRGKVGYEQYF.

CDR3 amino acids: CASSTRGRFNSNQPQHF. CDR3 DNA sequence: TGTGCCAGTAGTACCAGGGGGCGGTTTAATAGCAATCAGCCCCAGCATTTT. The chain combines TRBV19 with TRBJ1-5; 8 nucleotides agree with TRBD1. The junction had 8 bases not matched to a gene; V was cut back by 4 bases and J by 0 bases. Germline CDR1 is LNHDA and CDR2 is SQIVND (reference sequence). The CDR3 totals 17 residues.

The genes are TRBV6-1 and TRBJ1-6; 7 bases line up with TRBD1. The J segment lost 12 bases and the V segment lost 6 bases, leaving 11 bases of the junction unmatched. The CDR3 covers 14 residues. Germline lookup yields CDR1 MNHNS and CDR2 SASEGT. The CDR3 loop reads CASRIGQEKVPLHF. CDR3 nucleotides: TGTGCCAGCAGGATAGGACAGGAAAAAGTACCCCTCCACTTT.

This chain links TRBV6-4 with TRBJ1-1, with D tentatively TRBD1 (6 bases). CDR1 is MRHNA, CDR2 SNTAGT, per germline. Trimming left V 4 bases short and J 6 bases short, with 15 bases between. The CDR3 is made up of 14 amino acids. The CDR3 DNA reads as TGTGCCAGCAGTGGCCGGCCAGGGGCCGCTGAAGCTTTCTTT. This encodes CASSGRPGAAEAFF.

This chain joins TRBV29-1 and TRBJ1-1; no definite D call. Trimming took 7 bases from V and 0 from J, leaving 21 bases between them. The length of the CDR3 is 16 residues. Germline loops: CDR1 SQVTM, CDR2 ANQGSEA. CDR3 loop: CSAHREPGPMNTEAFF. In nucleotides, the CDR3 is TGCAGCGCCCACAGAGAGCCAGGCCCCATGAACACTGAAGCTTTCTTT.